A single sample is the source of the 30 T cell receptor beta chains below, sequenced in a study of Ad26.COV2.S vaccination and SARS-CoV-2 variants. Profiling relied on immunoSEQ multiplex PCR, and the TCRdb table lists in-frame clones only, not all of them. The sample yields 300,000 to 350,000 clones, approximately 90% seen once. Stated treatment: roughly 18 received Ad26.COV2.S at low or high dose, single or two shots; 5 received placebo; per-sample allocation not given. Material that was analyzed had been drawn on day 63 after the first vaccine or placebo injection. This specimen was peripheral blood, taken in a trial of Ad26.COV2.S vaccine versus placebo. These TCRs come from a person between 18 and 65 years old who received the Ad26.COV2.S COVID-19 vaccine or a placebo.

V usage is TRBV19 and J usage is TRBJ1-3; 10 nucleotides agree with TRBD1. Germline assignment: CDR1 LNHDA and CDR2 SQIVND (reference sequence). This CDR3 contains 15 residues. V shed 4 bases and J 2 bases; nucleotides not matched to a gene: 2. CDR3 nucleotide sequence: TGTGCCAGTAGTAGACAGGGGGCGACTGGAAACACCATATATTTT. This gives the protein CASSRQGATGNTIYF.

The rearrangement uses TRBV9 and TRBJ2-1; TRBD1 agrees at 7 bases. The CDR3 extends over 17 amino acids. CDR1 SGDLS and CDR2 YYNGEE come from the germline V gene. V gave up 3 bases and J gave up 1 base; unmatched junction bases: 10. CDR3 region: CASSATGQSLSYNEQFF. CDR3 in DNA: TGTGCCAGCAGCGCGACGGGACAGAGCTTGTCCTACAATGAGCAGTTCTTC.

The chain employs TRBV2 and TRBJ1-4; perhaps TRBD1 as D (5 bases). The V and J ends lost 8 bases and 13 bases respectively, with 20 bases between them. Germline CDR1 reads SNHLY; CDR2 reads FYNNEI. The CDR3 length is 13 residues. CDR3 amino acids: CASCRERPGGLFF. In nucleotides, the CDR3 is TGTGCCAGCTGTAGGGAGAGGCCCGGGGGACTGTTTTTT.

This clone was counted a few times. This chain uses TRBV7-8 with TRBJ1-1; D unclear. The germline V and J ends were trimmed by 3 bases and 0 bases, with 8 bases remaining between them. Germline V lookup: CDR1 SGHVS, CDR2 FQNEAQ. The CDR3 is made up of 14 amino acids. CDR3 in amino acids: CASSFGRLNTEAFF. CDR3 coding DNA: TGTGCCAGCAGCTTCGGCAGACTGAACACTGAAGCTTTCTTT.

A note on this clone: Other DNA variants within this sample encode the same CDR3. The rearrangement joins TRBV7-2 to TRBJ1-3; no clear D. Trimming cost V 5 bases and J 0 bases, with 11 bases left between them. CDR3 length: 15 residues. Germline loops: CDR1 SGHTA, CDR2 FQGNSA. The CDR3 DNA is TGTGCCAGCAGCCCCCGAGGTAGCTCTGGAAACACCATATATTTT. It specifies CASSPRGSSGNTIYF.

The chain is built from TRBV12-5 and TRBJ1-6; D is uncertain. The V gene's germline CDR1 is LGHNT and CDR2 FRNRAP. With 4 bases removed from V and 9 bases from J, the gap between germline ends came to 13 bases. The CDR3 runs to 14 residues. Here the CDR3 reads CASGSLNGGSPLHF. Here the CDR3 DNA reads TGTGCTAGTGGTTCCCTTAACGGAGGTTCACCCCTCCACTTT.

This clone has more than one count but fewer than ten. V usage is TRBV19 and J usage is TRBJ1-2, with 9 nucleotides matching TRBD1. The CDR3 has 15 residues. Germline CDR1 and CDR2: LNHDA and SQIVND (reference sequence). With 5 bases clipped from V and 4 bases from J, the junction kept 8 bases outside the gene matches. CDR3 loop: CASSPWGQGSYGYTF. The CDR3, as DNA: TGTGCCAGTAGTCCTTGGGGACAGGGATCCTATGGCTACACCTTC.

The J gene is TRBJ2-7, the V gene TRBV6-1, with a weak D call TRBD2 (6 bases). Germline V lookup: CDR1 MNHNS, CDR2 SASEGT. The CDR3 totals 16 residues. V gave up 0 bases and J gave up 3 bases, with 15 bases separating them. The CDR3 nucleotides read TGTGCCAGCAGTGAAGCCCACCCACGGGGAGGCTACGAGCAGTACTTC. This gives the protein CASSEAHPRGGYEQYF.

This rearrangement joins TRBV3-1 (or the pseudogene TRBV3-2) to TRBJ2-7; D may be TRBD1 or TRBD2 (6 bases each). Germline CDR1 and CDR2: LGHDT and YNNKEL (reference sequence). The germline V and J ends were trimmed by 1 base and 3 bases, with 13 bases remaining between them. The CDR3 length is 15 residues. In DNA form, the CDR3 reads TGTGCCAGCAGCCAAGGTCGGGGGCACAGCTACGAGCAGTACTTC. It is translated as CASSQGRGHSYEQYF.

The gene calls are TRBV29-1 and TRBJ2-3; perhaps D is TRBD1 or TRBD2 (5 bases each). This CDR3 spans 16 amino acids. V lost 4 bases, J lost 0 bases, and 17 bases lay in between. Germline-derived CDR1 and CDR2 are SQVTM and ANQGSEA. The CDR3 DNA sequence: TGCAGCGTTGGAGTGGGACCCAGTGGAAGCACAGATACGCAGTATTTT. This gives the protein CSVGVGPSGSTDTQYF.

The CDR3 coding sequence is TGTGCCAGCAGTCCTAATTCTGGGATGGGTGCCTACGAGCAGTACTTC. Translated, it gives CASSPNSGMGAYEQYF. The V gene is TRBV27, the J gene TRBJ2-7; D remains ambiguous. The V gene's germline CDR1 is MNHEY and CDR2 SMNVEV (reference sequence). The CDR3 covers 16 residues. Trimming left V 5 bases short and J 2 bases short, with 19 bases between.

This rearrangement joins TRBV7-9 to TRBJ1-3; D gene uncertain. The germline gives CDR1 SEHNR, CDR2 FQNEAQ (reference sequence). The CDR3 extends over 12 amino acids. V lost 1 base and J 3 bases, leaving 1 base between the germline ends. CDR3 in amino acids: CASSLDGNTIYF. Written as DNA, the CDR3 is TGTGCCAGCAGCTTAGATGGAAACACCATATATTTT.

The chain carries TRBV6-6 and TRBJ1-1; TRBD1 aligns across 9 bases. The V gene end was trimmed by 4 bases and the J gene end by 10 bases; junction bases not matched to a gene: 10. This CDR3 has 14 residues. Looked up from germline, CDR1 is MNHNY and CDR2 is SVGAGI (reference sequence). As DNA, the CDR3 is TGTGCCAGCAGTTCGGACAGGGGTTTAAGAGGAGCTTTCTTT. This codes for CASSSDRGLRGAFF.

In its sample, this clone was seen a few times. The CDR3 DNA sequence: TGCGCCAGCAGCCCGCGGGACAGGCGCACCGGGGAGCTGTTTTTT. Translating it yields CASSPRDRRTGELFF. V gene TRBV4-1 combines with J gene TRBJ2-2; the match to TRBD1 covers 8 bases. V lost 4 bases to trimming and J lost 4 bases; unmatched junction nucleotides: 5. Germline assignment: CDR1 MGHRA and CDR2 YSYEKL. The CDR3 consists of 15 residues.

CDR3 in DNA: TGTGCCAGCAGCTTGTACGAGGATGGAAACACCATATATTTT. It encodes CASSLYEDGNTIYF. The chain is built from TRBV5-8 and TRBJ1-3; no reliable D call. Germline lookup yields CDR1 SGHTS and CDR2 YDEGEE. V dropped 1 base and J dropped 3 bases, with 8 bases sitting between them. This CDR3 is built from 14 residues. The whole variable domain, filled in from reference TRBV5-8 and TRBJ1-3, reads EAGVTQSPTHLIKTRGQQATLRCSPISGHTSVYWYQQALGLGLQFLLWYDEGEERNRGNFPPRFSGRQFPNYSSELNVNALELEDSALYLCASSLYEDGNTIYFGEGSWLTVV.

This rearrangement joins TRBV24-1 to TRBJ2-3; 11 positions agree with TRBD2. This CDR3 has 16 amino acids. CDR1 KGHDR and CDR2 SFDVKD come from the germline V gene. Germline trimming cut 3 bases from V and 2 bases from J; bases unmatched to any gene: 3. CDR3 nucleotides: TGTGCCACCAGTGATGCGACTAGCGGGGACACAGATACGCAGTATTTT. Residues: CATSDATSGDTDTQYF.

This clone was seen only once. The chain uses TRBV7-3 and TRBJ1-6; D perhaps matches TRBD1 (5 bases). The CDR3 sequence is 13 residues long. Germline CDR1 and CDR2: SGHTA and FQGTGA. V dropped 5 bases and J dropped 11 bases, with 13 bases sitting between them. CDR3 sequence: CASSARAGPPLHF. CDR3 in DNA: TGTGCCAGCAGCGCCAGGGCGGGGCCACCCCTCCACTTT.

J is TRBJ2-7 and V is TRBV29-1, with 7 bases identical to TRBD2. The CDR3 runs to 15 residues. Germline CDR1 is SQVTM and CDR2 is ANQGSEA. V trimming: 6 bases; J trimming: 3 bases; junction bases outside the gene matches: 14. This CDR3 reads CSVLSPATSYYEQYF. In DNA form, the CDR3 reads TGCAGCGTCCTGTCCCCCGCGACTAGCTACTACGAGCAGTACTTC.

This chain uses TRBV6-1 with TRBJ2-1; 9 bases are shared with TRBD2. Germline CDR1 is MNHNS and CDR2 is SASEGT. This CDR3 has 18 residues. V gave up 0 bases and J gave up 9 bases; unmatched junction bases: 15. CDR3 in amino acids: CASSEASPGGTSRGEQFF. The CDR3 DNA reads TGTGCCAGCAGTGAAGCGTCGCCAGGAGGGACTAGCCGAGGTGAGCAGTTCTTC.

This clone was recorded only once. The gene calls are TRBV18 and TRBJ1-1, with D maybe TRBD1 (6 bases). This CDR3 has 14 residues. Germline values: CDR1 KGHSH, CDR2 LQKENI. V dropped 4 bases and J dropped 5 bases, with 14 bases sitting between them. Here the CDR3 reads CASSLRGALTEAFF. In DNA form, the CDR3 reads TGTGCCAGCTCACTTCGGGGGGCCTTGACTGAAGCTTTCTTT.

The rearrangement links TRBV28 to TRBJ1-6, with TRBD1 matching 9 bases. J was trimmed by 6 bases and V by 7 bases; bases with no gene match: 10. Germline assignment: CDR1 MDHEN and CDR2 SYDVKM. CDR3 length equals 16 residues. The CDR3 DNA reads TGTGCCAGCATCTTATCCGGGACAGGGACTAATTCACCCCTCCACTTT. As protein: CASILSGTGTNSPLHF.

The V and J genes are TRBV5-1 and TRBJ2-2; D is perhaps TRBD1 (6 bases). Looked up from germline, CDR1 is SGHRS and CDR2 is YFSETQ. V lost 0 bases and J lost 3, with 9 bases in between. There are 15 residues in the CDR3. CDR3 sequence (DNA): TGCGCCAGCAGCTTGGTGGCAGGGGACACCGGGGAGCTGTTTTTT. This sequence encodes CASSLVAGDTGELFF.

This CDR3 reads CAWDGVGAGETQYF. The CDR3 bases are TGTGCCTGGGACGGGGTGGGAGCGGGGGAGACCCAGTACTTC. The chain joins TRBV30 to TRBJ2-5; 7 nucleotides match TRBD2. With 5 bases clipped from V and 5 bases from J, the junction kept 11 bases outside the gene matches. Per the germline V gene, CDR1 is GTSNPN and CDR2 is SVGIG (reference sequence). The CDR3 has 14 residues.

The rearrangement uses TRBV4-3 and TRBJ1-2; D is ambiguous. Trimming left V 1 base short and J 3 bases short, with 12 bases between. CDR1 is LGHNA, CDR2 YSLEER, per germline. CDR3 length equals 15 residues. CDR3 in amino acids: CASSQVVGAYYGYTF. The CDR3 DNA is TGCGCCAGCAGCCAAGTAGTTGGCGCCTACTATGGCTACACCTTC.

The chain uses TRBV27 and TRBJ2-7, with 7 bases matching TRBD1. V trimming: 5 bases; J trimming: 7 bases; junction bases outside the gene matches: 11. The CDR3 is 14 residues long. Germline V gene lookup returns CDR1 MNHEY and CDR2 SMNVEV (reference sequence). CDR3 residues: CASSPGQPHKEQYF. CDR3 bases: TGTGCCAGCAGTCCGGGACAGCCGCATAAAGAGCAGTACTTC.

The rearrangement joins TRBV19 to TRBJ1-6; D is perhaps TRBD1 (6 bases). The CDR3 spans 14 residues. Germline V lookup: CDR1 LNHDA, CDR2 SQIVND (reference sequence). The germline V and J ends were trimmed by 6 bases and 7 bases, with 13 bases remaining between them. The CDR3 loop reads CASRPGEWNSPLHF. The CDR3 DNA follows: TGTGCCAGTAGACCAGGGGAATGGAATTCACCCCTCCACTTT.

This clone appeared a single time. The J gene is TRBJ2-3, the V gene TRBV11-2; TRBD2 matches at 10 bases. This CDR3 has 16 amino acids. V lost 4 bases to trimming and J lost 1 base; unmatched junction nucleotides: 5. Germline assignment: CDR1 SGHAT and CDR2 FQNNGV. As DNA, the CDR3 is TGTGCCAGCAGCTCGACTAGCGGGTCTGGCACAGATACGCAGTATTTT. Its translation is CASSSTSGSGTDTQYF.

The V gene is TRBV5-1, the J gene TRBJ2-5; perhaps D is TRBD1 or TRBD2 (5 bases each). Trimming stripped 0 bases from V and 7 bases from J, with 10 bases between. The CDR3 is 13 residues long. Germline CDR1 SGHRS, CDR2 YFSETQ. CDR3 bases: TGCGCCAGCAGCTTGGAGGCTGGGGGGACCCAGTACTTC. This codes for CASSLEAGGTQYF.

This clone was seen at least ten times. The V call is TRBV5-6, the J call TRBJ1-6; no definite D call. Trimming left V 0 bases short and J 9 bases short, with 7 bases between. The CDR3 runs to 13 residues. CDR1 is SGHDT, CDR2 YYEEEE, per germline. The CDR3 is CASSLDKLSPLHF. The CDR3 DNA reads TGTGCCAGCAGCTTGGACAAACTTTCACCCCTCCACTTT.

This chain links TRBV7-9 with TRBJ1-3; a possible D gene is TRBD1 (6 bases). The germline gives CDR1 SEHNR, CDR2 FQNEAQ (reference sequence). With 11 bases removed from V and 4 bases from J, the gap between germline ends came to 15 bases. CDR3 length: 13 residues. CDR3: CAGGGGAGNTIYF. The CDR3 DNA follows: TGTGCCGGGGGCGGGGGAGCCGGAAACACCATATATTTT. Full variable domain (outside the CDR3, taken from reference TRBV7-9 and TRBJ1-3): DTGVSQNPRHKITKRGQNVTFRCDPISEHNRLYWYRQTLGQGPEFLTYFQNEAQLEKSRLLSDRFSAERPKGSFSTLEIQRTEQGDSAMYLCAGGGGAGNTIYFGEGSWLTVV.